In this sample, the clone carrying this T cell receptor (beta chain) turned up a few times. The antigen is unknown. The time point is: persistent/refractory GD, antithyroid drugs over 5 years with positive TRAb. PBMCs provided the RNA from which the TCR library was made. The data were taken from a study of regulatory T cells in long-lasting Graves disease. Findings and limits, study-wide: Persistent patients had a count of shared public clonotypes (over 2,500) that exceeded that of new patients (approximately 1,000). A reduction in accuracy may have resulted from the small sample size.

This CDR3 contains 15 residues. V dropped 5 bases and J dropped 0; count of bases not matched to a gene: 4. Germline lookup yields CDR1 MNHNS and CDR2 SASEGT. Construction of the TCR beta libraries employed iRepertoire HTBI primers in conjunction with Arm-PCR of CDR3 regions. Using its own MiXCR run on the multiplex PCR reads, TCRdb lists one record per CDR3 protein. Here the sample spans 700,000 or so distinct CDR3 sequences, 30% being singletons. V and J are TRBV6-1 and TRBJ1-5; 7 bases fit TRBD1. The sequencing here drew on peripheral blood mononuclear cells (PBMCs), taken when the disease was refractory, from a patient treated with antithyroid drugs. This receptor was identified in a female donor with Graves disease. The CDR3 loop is CASSRQGDSNQPQHF. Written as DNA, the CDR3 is TGTGCCAGCAGTCGGCAGGGGGATAGCAATCAGCCCCAGCATTTT.